The clone carrying this TCR beta chain was counted ten times or more. Amplified regions were TCR beta CDR3 sequences from RNA transcripts. Researchers ran a first-round RT-PCR on the TCR CDR3 using the HTBI primer set. Each CDR3 protein gets one entry after TCRdb re-called the multiplex PCR reads with MiXCR. The sample yields 110,000 to 150,000 distinct CDR3 sequences, 22% seen once. The sample belongs to a study of T cells in Graves' hyperthyroidism and ophthalmopathy. The specimen was blood. The TCR originated in a woman aged 50 to 60 with Graves' hyperthyroidism that later progressed to Graves' ophthalmopathy.

CDR3 sequence (DNA): TGTGCCAGCAGTTCCCCTTGGGGCGGAGAGGACGAGCAGTACTTC. Translation gives CASSSPWGGEDEQYF. The chain employs TRBV28 and TRBJ2-7, with D perhaps TRBD1 (5 bases). Per germline, CDR1 MDHEN and CDR2 SYDVKM. V dropped 4 bases and J dropped 5 bases, with 18 bases sitting between them. This CDR3 is 15 amino acids long. Based on the CDR3 plus reference TRBV28 and TRBJ2-7, the full variable domain is DVKVTQSSRYLVKRTGEKVFLECVQDMDHENMFWYRQDPGLGLRLIYFSYDVKMKEKGDIPEGYSVSREKKERFSLILESASTNQTSMYLCASSSPWGGEDEQYFGPGTRLTVT.